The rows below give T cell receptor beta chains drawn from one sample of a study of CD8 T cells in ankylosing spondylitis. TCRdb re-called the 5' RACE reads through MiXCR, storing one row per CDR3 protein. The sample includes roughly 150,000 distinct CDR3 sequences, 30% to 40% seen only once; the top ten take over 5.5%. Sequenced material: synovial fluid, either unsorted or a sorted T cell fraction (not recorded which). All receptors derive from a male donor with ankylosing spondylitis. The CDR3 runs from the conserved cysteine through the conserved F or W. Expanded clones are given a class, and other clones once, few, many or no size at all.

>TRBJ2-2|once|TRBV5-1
CATSEGQRAGSGELFF
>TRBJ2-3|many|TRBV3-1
CASSQETDTQYF
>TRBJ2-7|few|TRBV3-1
CASSPAGGLTEQYF
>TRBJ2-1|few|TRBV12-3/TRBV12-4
CASSAYNEQFF
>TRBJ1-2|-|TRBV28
CASSPTPSQPRVYGYTF
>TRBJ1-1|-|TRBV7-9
CASSQTDSEAFF
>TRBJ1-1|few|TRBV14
CASSAFINTEAFF
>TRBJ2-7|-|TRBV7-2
CASSLTPGQGYEQYF
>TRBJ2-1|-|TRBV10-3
CATTQDREQFF
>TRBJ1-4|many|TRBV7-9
CASSQGGPEKLFF
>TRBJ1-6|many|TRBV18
CASSFGSSTDSPLHF
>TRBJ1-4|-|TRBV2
CANGPGEINEKLFF
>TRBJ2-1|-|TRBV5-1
CASSGGTVNEQFF
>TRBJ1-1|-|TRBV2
CASSRQGSEAFF
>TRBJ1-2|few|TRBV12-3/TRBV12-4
CASSLAEDYGYTF
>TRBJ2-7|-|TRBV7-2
CASSARGQQSYEQYF